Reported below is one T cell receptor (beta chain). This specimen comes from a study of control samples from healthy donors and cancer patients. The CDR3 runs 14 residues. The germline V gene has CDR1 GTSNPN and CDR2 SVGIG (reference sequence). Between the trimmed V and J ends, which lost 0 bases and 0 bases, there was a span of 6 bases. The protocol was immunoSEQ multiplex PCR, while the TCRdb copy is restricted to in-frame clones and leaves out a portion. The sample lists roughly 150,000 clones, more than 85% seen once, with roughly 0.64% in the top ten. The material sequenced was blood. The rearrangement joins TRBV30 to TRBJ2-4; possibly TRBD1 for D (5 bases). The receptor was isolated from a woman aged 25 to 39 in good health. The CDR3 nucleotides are TGTGCCTGGAGTGTAGGGGAAGCCAAAAACATTCAGTACTTC. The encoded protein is CAWSVGEAKNIQYF.